This TCR beta chain is from a study of T cell responses to AZD1222 COVID-19 vaccine. In the study overall: Whether given at about 4 or about 12 weeks, second doses were pooled.

Whole-study results and caveats: Unmutated regions of variants are reportedly targeted by nearly half of spike-specific TCRs. Clonal diversity was possibly underestimated, and the donors were mostly white British, with more females.

This CDR3 is 12 amino acids long. Germline lookup yields CDR1 SGHNT and CDR2 YENEEA. V was clipped by 0 bases and J by 13 bases, with 10 bases between them. Generated by immunoSEQ multiplex PCR, the TCRdb table keeps only in-frame clones and is missing some. The data contain around 170,000 clones, 90% of them singletons. About this clone itself: Its antigen is as yet unknown.

The sample consisted of peripheral blood, taken on day 0 of AZD1222 vaccination. This chain links TRBV11-3 with TRBJ2-1; no clear D. This TCR derives from an adult in good health. This CDR3 reads CASSLEESPQFF. CDR3 DNA: TGTGCCAGCAGCTTAGAAGAGAGTCCACAGTTCTTC.